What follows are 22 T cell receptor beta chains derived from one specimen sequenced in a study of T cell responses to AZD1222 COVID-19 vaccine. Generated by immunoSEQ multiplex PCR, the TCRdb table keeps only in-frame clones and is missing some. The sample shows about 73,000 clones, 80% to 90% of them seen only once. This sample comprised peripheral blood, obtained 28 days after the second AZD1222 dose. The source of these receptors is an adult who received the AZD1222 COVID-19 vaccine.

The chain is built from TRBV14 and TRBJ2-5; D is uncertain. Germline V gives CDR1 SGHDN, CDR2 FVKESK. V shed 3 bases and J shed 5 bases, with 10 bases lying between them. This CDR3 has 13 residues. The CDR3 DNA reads TGTGCCAGCAGCCATATACCCCGGGAGACCCAGTACTTC. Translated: CASSHIPRETQYF. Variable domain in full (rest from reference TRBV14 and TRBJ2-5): EAGVTQFPSHSVIEKGQTVTLRCDPISGHDNLYWYRRVMGKEIKFLLHFVKESKQDESGMPNNRFLAERTGGTYSTLKVQPAELEDSGVYFCASSHIPRETQYFGPGTRLLVL.

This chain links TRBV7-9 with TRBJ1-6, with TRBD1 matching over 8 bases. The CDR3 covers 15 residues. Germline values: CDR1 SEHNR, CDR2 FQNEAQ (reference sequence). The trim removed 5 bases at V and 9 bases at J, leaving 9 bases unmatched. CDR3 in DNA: TGTGCCAGCAGCCTGGACAGGGTTTCAAGTTCACCCCTCCACTTT. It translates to CASSLDRVSSSPLHF.

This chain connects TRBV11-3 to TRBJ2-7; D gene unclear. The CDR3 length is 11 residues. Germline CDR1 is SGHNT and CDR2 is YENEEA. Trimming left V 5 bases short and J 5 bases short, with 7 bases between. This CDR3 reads CASSRAHEQYV. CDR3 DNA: TGTGCCAGCAGCCGGGCCCACGAGCAGTACGTC.

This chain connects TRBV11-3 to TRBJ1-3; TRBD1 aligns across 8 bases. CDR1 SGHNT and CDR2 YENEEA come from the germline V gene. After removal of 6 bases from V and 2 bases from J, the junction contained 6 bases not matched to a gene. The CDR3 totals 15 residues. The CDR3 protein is CASSPGQGPGNTIYF. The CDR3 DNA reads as TGTGCCAGCAGTCCAGGACAGGGCCCTGGAAACACCATATATTTT.

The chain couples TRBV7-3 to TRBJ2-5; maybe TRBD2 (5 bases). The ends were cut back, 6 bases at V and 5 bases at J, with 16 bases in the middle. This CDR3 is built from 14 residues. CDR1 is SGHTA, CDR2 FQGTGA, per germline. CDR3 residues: CASSSGRGVETQYF. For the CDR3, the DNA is TGTGCCAGCAGTTCCGGACGGGGAGTGGAGACCCAGTACTTC. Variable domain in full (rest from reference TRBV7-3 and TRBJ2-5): GAGVSQTPSNKVTEKGKYVELRCDPISGHTALYWYRQSLGQGPEFLIYFQGTGAADDSGLPNDRFFAVRPEGSVSTLKIQRTERGDSAVYLCASSSGRGVETQYFGPGTRLLVL.

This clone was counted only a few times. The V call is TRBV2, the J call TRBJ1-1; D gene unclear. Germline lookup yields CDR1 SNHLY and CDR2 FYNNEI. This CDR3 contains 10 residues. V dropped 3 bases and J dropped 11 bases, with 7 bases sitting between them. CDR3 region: CASSDRLAFF. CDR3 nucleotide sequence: TGTGCCAGCAGTGATAGGTTGGCTTTCTTT.

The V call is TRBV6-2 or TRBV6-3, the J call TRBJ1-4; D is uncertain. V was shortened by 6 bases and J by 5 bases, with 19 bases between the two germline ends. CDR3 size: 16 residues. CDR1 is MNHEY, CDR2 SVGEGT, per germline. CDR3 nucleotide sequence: TGTGCCAGCAGCCCCAGAGTCCATCGCCTAAATGAAAAACTGTTTTTT. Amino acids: CASSPRVHRLNEKLFF.

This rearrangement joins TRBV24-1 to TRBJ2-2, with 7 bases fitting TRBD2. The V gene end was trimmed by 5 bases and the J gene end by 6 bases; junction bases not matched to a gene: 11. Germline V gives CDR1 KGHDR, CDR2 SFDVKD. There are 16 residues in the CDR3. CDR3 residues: CATSVRGVVNAGELFF. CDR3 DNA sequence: TGTGCCACCAGTGTCCGGGGGGTCGTTAATGCCGGGGAGCTGTTTTTT.

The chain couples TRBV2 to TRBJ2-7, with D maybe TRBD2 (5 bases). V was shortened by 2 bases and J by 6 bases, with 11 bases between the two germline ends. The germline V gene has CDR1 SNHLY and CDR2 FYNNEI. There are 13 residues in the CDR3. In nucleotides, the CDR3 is TGTGCCAGCAGTGAAATTTACGGAGGCGAGCAGTACTTC. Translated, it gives CASSEIYGGEQYF.

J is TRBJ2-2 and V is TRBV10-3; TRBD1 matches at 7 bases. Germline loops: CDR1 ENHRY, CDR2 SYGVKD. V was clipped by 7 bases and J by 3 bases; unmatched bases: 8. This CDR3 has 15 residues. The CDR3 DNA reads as TGTGCCATCACCCCGGGGACAGTGTACACCGGGGAGCTGTTTTTT. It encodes CAITPGTVYTGELFF.

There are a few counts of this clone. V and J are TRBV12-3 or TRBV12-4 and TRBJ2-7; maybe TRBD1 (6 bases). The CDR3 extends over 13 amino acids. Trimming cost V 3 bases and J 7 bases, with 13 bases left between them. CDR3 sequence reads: CASSLGTPEEQYF. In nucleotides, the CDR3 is TGTGCCAGCAGTTTGGGGACACCCGAAGAGCAGTACTTC.

The CDR3: CASSLAGQNYEQYV. CDR3 DNA: TGCGCCAGCAGCTTGGCGGGGCAGAACTACGAGCAGTACGTC. V gene TRBV5-1 combines with J gene TRBJ2-7, with D perhaps matching TRBD1 or TRBD2 (5 bases each). Trimming took 0 bases from V and 3 from J, leaving 10 bases between them. The CDR3 spans 14 residues. Per germline, CDR1 SGHRS and CDR2 YFSETQ.

CDR3 loop: CASSFLGEWGLATDTQYF. In DNA, the CDR3 is TGTGCCAGCAGCTTCCTGGGGGAGTGGGGACTAGCAACGGATACGCAGTATTTT. The V and J genes are TRBV7-9 and TRBJ2-3, with 9 bases aligning to TRBD2. Germline V gene sequence: CDR1 SEHNR, CDR2 FQNEAQ (reference sequence). Trimming at V came to 3 bases and at J to 6 bases, leaving 16 bases not matched to a gene. The CDR3 is 18 amino acids.

In DNA, the CDR3 is TGTGCCAGCAGCTTTAATGGCGTCATTTCCTACGAGCAGTACTTC. This sequence encodes CASSFNGVISYEQYF. The gene calls are TRBV7-2 and TRBJ2-7; D unclear. The CDR3 consists of 15 residues. Trimming removed 3 bases from V and 1 base from J, with 13 bases in between. CDR1 and CDR2 (germline): SGHTA, FQGNSA.

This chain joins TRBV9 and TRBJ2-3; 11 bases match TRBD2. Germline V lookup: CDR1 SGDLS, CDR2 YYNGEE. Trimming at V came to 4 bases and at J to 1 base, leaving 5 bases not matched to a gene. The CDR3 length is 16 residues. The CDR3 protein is CASSKLAGVGTDTQYF. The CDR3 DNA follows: TGTGCCAGCAGCAAACTAGCGGGGGTGGGCACAGATACGCAGTATTTT.

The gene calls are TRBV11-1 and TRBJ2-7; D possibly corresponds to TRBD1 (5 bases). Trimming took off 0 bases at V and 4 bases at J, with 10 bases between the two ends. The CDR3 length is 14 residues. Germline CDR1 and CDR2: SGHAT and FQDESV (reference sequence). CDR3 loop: CASSLAWGLYEQYF. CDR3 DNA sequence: TGTGCCAGCAGCTTAGCGTGGGGCTTGTACGAGCAGTACTTC.

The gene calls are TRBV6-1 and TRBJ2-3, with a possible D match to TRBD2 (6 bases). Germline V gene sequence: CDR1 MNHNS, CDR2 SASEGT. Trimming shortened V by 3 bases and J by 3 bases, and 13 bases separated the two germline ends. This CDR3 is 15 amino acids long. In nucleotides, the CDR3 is TGTGCCAGCAGTGAGGGGCTAGCGAGAACAGATACGCAGTATTTT. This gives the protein CASSEGLARTDTQYF.

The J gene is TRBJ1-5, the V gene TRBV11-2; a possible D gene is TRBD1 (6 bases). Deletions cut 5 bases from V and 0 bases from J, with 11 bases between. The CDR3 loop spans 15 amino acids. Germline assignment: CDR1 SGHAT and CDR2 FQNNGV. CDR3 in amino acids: CASSPQGNSNQPQHF. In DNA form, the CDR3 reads TGTGCCAGCAGCCCACAGGGAAATAGCAATCAGCCCCAGCATTTT.

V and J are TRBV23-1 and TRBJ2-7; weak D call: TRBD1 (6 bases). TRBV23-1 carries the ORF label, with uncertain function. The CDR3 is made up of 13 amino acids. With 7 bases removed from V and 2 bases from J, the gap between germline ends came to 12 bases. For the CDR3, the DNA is TGCGCCAGCACCTACAGGGACCCCTACGAGCAGTACGTC. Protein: CASTYRDPYEQYV.

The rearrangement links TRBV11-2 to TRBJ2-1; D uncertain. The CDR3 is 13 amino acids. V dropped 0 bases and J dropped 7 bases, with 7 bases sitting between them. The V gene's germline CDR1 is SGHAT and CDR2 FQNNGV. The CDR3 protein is CASSLEPQNEQFF. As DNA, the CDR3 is TGTGCCAGCAGCTTAGAGCCCCAAAATGAGCAGTTCTTC. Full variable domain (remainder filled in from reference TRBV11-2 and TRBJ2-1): EAGVAQSPRYKIIEKRQSVAFWCNPISGHATLYWYQQILGQGPKLLIQFQNNGVVDDSQLPKDRFSAERLKGVDSTLKIQPAKLEDSAVYLCASSLEPQNEQFFGPGTRLTVL.

CDR3 loop: CASSLGVAGYDTQYF. The CDR3 nucleotides read TGTGCCAGCAGCTTAGGAGTAGCGGGGTACGATACGCAGTATTTT. The chain carries TRBV7-3 and TRBJ2-3; 8 bases are shared with TRBD2. CDR1 SGHTA and CDR2 FQGTGA come from the germline V gene. V shed 2 bases and J 6 bases; nucleotides not matched to a gene: 7. The CDR3 consists of 15 residues.

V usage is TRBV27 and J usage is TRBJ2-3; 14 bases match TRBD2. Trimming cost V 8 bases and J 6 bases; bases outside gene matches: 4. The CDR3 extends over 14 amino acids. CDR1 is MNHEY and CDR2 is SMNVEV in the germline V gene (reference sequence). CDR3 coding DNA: TGTGCCAGCTGCTGGACTAGCGGGGGGGATACGCAGTATTTT. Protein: CASCWTSGGDTQYF.